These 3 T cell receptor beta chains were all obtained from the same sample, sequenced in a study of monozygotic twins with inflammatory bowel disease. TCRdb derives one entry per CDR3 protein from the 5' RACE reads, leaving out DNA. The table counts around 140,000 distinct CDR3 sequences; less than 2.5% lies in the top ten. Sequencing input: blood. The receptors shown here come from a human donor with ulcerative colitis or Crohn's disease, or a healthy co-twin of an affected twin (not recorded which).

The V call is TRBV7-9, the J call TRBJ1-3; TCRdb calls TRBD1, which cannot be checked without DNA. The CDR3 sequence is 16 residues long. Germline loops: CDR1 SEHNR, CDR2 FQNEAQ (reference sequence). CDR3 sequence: CASSFTGGMDGNTIYF.

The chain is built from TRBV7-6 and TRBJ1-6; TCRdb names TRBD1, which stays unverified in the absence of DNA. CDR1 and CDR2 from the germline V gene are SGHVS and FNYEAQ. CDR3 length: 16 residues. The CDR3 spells CASSSQGGAYNSPLHF. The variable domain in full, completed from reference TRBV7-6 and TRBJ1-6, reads GAGVSQSPRYKVTKRGQDVALRCDPISGHVSLYWYRQALGQGPEFLTYFNYEAQQDKSGLPNDRFSAERPEGSISTLTIQRTEQRDSAMYRCASSSQGGAYNSPLHFGNGTRLTVT.

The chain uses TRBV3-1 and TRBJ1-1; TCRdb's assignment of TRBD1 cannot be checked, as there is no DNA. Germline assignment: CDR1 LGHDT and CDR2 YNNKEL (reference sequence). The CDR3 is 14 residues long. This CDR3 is CASTGTGALTEAFF.